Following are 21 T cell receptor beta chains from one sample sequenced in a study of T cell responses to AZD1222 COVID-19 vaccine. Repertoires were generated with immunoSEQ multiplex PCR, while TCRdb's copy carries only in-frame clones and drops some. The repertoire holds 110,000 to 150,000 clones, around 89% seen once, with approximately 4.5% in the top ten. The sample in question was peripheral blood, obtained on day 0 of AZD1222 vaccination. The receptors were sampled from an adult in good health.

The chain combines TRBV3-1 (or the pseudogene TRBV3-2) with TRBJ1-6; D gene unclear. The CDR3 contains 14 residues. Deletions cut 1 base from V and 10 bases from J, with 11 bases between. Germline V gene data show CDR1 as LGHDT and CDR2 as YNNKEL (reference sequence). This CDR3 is CASSQVGMRSPLHF. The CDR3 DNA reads TGTGCCAGCAGCCAAGTCGGTATGAGATCACCCCTCCACTTT.

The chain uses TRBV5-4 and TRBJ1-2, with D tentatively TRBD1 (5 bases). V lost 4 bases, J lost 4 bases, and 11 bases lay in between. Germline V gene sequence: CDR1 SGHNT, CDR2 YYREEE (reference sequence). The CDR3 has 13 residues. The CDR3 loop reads CASSPTEGYGYTF. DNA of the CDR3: TGTGCCAGCAGCCCGACAGAAGGCTATGGCTACACCTTC. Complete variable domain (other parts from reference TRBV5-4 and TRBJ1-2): ETGVTQSPTHLIKTRGQQVTLRCSSQSGHNTVSWYQQALGQGPQFIFQYYREEENGRGNFPPRFSGLQFPNYSSELNVNALELDDSALYLCASSPTEGYGYTFGSGTRLTVV.

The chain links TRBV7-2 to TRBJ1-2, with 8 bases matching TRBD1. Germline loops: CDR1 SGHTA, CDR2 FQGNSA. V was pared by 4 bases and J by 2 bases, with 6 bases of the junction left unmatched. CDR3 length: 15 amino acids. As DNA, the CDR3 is TGTGCCAGCAGCTCGCGGACAGGGCCAAACTATGGCTACACCTTC. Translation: CASSSRTGPNYGYTF. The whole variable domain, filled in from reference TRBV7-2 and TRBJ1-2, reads GAGVSQSPSNKVTEKGKDVELRCDPISGHTALYWYRQSLGQGLEFLIYFQGNSAPDKSGLPSDRFSAERTGGSVSTLTIQRTQQEDSAVYLCASSSRTGPNYGYTFGSGTRLTVV.

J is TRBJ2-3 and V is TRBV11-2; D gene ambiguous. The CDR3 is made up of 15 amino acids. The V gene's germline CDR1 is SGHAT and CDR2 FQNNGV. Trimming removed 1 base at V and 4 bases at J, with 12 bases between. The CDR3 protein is CASSLGPRRPDTQYF. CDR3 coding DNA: TGTGCCAGCAGCTTAGGGCCCCGGCGGCCAGATACGCAGTATTTT.

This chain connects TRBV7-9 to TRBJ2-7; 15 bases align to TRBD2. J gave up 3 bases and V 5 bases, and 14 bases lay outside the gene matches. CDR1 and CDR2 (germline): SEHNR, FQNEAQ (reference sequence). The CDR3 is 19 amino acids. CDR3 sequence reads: CASSLGLAGGLARIYEQYF. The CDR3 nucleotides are TGTGCCAGCAGCCTCGGACTAGCGGGAGGGTTGGCTCGAATCTACGAGCAGTACTTC.

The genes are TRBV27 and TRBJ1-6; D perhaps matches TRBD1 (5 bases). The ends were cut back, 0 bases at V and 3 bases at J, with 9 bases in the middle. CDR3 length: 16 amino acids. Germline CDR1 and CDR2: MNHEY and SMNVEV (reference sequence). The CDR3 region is CASSLSGGIYNSPLHF. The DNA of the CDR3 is TGTGCCAGCAGTTTATCGGGGGGGATCTATAATTCACCCCTCCACTTT.

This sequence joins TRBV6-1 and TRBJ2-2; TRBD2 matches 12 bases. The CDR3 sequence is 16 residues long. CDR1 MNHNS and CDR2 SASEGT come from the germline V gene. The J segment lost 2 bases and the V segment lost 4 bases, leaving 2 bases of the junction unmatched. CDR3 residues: CASSGLAGANTGELFF. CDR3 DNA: TGTGCCAGCAGTGGACTAGCGGGGGCTAACACCGGGGAGCTGTTTTTT.

CDR3: CASSFGTGSSSPLHF. For the CDR3, the DNA is TGTGCCAGCAGTTTCGGGACAGGGTCTAGTTCACCCCTCCACTTT. The chain has TRBV28 and TRBJ1-6; 9 bases agree with TRBD1. CDR1 is MDHEN and CDR2 is SYDVKM in the germline V gene. The CDR3 is 15 amino acids. V lost 3 bases, J lost 9 bases, and 6 bases stayed unmatched.

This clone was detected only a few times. CDR3 protein: CASSEQGTEAFF. CDR3 DNA sequence: TGTGCCAGCAGTGAACAGGGGACTGAAGCTTTCTTT. This chain connects TRBV25-1 to TRBJ1-1; D possibly corresponds to TRBD1 (6 bases). The CDR3 runs 12 residues. Trimming took 2 bases from V and 5 from J, leaving 6 bases between them. CDR1 and CDR2 from the germline V gene are MGHDK and SYGVNS.

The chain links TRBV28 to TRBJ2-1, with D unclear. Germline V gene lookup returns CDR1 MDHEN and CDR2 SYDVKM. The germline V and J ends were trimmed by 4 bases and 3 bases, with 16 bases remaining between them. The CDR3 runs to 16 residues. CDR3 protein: CASSSLLGFNYNEQFF. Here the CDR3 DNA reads TGTGCCAGCAGTTCCTTATTGGGATTTAACTACAATGAGCAGTTCTTC.

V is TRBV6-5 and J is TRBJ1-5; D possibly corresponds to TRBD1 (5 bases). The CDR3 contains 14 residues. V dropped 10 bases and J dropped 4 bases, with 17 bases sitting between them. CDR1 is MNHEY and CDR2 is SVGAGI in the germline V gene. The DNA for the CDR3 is TGTGCCACCCCTGTCCCGGGGGAGAATCAGCCCCAGCATTTT. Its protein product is CATPVPGENQPQHF.

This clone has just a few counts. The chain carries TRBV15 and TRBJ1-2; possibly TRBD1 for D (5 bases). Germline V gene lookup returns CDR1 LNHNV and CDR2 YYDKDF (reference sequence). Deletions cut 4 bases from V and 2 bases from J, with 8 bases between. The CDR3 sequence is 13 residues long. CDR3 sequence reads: CATSMGGNYGYTF. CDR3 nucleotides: TGTGCCACCAGCATGGGGGGGAACTATGGCTACACCTTC.

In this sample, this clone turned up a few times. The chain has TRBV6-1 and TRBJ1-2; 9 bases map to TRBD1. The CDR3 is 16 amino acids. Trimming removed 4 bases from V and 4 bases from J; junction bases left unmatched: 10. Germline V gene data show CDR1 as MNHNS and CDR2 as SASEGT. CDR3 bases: TGTGCCAGCAGTGTATTTACCGGGACAGGGAGCTATGGCTACACCTTC. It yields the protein CASSVFTGTGSYGYTF.

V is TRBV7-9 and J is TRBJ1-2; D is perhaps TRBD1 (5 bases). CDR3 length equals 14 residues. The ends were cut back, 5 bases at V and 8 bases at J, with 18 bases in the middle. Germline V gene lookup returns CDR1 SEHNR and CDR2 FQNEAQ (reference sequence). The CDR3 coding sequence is TGTGCCAGCAGCGCAGGGTTGAGCGGAGAGGGCTACACCTTC. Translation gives CASSAGLSGEGYTF.

The CDR3 is CASSQGGREGYNEQFF. The CDR3, as DNA: TGCGCCAGCAGCCAAGGAGGAAGGGAGGGATACAATGAGCAGTTCTTC. The rearrangement joins TRBV4-1 to TRBJ2-1; 7 bases map to TRBD2. V dropped 1 base and J dropped 4; count of bases not matched to a gene: 7. This CDR3 is 16 amino acids long. In germline, CDR1 is MGHRA, CDR2 YSYEKL.

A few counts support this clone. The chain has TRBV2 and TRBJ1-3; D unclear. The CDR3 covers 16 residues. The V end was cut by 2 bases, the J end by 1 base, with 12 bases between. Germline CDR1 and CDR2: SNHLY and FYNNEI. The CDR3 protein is CASSERAGRSGNTIYF. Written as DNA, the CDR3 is TGTGCCAGCAGTGAAAGGGCCGGTAGGTCTGGAAACACCATATATTTT. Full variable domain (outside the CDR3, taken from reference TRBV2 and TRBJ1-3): EPEVTQTPSHQVTQMGQEVILRCVPISNHLYFYWYRQILGQKVEFLVSFYNNEISEKSEIFDDQFSVERPDGSNFTLKIRSTKLEDSAMYFCASSERAGRSGNTIYFGEGSWLTVV.

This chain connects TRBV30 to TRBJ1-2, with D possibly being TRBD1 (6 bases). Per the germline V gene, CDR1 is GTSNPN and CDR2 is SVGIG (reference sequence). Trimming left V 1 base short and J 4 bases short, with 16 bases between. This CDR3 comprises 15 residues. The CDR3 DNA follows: TGTGCCTGGAGTGCAACAGGGCTCTTCACCTATGGCTACACCTTC. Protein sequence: CAWSATGLFTYGYTF.

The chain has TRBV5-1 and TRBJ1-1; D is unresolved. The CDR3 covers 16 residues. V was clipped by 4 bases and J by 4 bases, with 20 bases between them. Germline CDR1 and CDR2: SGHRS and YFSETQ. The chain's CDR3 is CASSEQTRGRSTEAFF. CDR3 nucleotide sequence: TGCGCCAGCAGCGAACAGACACGGGGTAGGAGCACTGAAGCTTTCTTT.

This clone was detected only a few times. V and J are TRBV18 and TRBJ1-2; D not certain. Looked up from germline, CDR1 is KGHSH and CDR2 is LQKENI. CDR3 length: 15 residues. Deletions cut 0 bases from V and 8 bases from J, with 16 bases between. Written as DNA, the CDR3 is TGTGCCAGCTCACCACCGGCTCGGGAGGCACGAGGCTACACCTTC. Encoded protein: CASSPPAREARGYTF.

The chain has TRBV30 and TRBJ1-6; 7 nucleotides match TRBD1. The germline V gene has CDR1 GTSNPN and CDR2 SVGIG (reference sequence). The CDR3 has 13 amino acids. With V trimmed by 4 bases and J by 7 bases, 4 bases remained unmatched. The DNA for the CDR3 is TGTGCCTGGAACACAGGGGTGAATTCACCCCTCCACTTT. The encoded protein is CAWNTGVNSPLHF.

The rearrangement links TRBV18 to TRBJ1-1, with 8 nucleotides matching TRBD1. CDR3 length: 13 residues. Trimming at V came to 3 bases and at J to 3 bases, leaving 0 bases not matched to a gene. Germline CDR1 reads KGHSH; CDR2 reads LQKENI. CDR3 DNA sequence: TGTGCCAGCTCACCGGACAGGGACACTGAAGCTTTCTTT. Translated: CASSPDRDTEAFF.